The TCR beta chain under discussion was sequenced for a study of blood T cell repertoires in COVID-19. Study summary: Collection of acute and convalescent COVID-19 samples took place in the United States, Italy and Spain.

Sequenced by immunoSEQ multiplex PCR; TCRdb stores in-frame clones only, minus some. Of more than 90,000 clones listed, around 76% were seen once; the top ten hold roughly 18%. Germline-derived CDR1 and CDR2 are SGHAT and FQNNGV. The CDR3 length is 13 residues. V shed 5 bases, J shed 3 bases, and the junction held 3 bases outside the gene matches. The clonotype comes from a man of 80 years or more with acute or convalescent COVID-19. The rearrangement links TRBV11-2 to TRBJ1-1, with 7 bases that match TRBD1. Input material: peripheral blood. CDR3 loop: CASSLQGDTEAFF. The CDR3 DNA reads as TGTGCCAGCAGCCTCCAGGGGGACACTGAAGCTTTCTTT.